This record covers a single T cell receptor (beta chain). The antigen is not known. With V trimmed by 5 bases and J by 12 bases, 12 bases remained unmatched. The CDR3 consists of 16 residues. Germline assignment: CDR1 SGHVS and CDR2 FNYEAQ. The sample belongs to a study of Ad26.COV2.S vaccination and SARS-CoV-2 variants. Overall study results and limits: Relative to placebo recipients, vaccine recipients exhibited elevated spike-specific TCR breadth. Total T cell responses, in the TCR breadth and depth analyses, may have been underestimated.

Stated treatment: 19 received Ad26.COV2.S at low or high dose, single or two shots; five or six received placebo; per-sample allocation not given. Specimen acquisition occurred on day 63 following the initial vaccine or placebo injection. The data were produced by immunoSEQ multiplex PCR, yet TCRdb's version contains in-frame clones alone and is incomplete. The table includes more than 350,000 clones, 80% to 95% detected once. The sequence was obtained from a person aged 18-65 years who received the Ad26.COV2.S COVID-19 vaccine or a placebo. This chain uses TRBV7-6 with TRBJ2-1, with 14 bases fitting TRBD2. The sequenced sample was peripheral blood, obtained in a trial of Ad26.COV2.S vaccine versus placebo. As DNA, the CDR3 is TGTGCCAGCAGCCCCGGGACTAGCGGGAGCTTCCTGGGGCAGTTCTTC. Translating gives CASSPGTSGSFLGQFF.